This TCR beta chain was sequenced for a study of neurological immune-mediated disorders. Study-wide points: Private repertoires in all groups were suggested by the finding that expanded clones across subjects shared no CDR3 amino acid sequences. The greatest TCR clonal expansion occurred in HTLV-1-associated myelopathy and the least in multiple sclerosis, which fell below healthy controls.

PBMCs stored at -80 C, 2 million in total, were the source of the unsorted libraries. This clonotype was found many times. Antigen unknown. The V end lost 0 bases, the J end lost 6 bases, and 12 bases lay between the germline ends. CDR3 length: 14 residues. CDR1 is KGHSH, CDR2 LQKENI, per germline. Each TCR transcript was tagged with a 10-nucleotide random UMI during 5'RACE. TCRdb called the 5' RACE reads again in MiXCR, with one record for every CDR3 protein. The table has approximately 58,000 distinct CDR3 sequences, 11% seen once. J is TRBJ2-7 and V is TRBV18; a possible D gene is TRBD1 (6 bases). Sample: PBMCs. This receptor was taken from a man in his 60s in good health. The CDR3 DNA is TGTGCCAGCTCACCACCGAGCAGGGGTGGCGAGCAGTACTTC. Translating it yields CASSPPSRGGEQYF.